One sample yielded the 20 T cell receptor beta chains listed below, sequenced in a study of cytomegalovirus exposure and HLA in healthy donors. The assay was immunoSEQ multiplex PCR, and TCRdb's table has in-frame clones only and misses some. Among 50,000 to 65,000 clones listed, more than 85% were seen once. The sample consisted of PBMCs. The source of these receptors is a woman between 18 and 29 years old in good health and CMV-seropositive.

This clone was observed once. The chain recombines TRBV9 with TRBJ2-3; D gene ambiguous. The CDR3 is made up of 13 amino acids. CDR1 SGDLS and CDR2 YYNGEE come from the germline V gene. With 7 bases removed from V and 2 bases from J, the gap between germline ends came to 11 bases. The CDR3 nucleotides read TGTGCCAGCCAGGCAGCCAACACAGATACGCAGTATTTT. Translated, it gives CASQAANTDTQYF.

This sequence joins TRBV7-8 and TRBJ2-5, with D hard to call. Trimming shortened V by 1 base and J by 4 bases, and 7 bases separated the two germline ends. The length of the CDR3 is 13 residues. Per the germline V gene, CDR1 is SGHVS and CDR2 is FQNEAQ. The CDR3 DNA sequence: TGTGCCAGCAGCTTAGGTCGAGGAGAGACCCAGTACTTC. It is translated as CASSLGRGETQYF.

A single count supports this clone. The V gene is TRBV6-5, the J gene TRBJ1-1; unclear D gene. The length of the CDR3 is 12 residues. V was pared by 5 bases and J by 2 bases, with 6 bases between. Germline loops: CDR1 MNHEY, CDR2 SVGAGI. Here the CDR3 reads CASSRGNTEAFF. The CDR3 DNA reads TGTGCCAGCAGTCGAGGCAACACTGAAGCTTTCTTT.

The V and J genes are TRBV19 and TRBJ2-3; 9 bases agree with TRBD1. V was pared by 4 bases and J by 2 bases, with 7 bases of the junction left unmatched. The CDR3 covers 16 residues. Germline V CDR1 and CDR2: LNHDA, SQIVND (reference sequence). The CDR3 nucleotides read TGTGCCAGTAGTACCCCGGGGGACAGGGACACAGATACGCAGTATTTT. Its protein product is CASSTPGDRDTDTQYF.

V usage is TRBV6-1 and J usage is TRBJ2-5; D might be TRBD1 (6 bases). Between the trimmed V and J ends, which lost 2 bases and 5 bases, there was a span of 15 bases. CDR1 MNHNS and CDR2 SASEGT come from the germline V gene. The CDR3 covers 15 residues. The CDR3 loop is CASSEIFGQGETQYF. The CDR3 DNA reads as TGTGCCAGCAGTGAAATCTTCGGGCAGGGGGAGACCCAGTACTTC.

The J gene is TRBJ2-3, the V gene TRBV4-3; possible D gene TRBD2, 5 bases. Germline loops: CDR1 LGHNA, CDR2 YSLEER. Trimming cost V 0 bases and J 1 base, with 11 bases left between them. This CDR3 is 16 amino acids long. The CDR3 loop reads CASSQDSALGTDTQYF. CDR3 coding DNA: TGCGCCAGCAGCCAAGATTCGGCACTAGGCACAGATACGCAGTATTTT.

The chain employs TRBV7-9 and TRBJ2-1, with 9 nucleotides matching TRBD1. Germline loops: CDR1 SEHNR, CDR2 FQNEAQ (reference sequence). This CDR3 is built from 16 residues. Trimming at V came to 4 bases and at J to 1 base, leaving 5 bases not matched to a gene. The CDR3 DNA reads TGTGCCAGCAGCTCTAGGACAGGGGCTTCCTACAATGAGCAGTTCTTC. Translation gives CASSSRTGASYNEQFF.

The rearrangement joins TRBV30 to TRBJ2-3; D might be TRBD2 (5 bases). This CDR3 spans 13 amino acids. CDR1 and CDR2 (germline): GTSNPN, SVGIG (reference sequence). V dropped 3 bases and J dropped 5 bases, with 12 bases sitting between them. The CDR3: CAWRSPAGDTQYF. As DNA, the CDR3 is TGTGCCTGGAGATCCCCCGCGGGAGATACGCAGTATTTT.

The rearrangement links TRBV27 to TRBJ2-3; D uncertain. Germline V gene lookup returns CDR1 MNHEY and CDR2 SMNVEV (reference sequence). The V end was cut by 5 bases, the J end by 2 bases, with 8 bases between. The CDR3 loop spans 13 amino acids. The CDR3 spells CASSTATTDTQYF. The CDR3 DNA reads TGTGCCAGCAGTACAGCTACCACAGATACGCAGTATTTT.

The CDR3 DNA reads as TGTGCCAGCAGCTATAGCGATGAAACCTACGAGCAGTACTTC. Protein: CASSYSDETYEQYF. The rearrangement uses TRBV27 and TRBJ2-7; TRBD2 is a possible D gene (5 bases). Per germline, CDR1 MNHEY and CDR2 SMNVEV (reference sequence). Trimming took 6 bases from V and 2 from J, leaving 14 bases between them. This CDR3 has 14 residues.

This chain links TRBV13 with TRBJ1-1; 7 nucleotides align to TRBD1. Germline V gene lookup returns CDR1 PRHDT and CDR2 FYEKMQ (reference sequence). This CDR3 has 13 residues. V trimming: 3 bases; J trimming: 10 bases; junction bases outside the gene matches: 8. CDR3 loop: CASSFGQAEGAFF. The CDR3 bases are TGTGCCAGCAGCTTCGGACAGGCCGAGGGAGCTTTCTTT.

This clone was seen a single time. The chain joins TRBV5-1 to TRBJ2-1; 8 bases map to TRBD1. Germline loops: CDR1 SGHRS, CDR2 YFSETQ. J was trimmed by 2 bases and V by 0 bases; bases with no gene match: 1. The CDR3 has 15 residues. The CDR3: CASSLGQGTYNEQFF. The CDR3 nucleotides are TGCGCCAGCAGCTTGGGACAGGGGACCTACAATGAGCAGTTCTTC. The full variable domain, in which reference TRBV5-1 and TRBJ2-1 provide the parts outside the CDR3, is KAGVTQTPRYLIKTRGQQVTLSCSPISGHRSVSWYQQTPGQGLQFLFEYFSETQRNKGNFPGRFSGRQFSNSRSEMNVSTLELGDSALYLCASSLGQGTYNEQFFGPGTRLTVL.

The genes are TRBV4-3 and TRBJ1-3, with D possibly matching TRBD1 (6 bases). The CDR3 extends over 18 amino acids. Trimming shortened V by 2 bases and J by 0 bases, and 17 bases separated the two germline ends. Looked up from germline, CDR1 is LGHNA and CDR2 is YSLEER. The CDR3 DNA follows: TGCGCCAGCAGCCAACGGTATATACAGGGTTACTCTGGAAACACCATATATTTT. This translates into CASSQRYIQGYSGNTIYF.

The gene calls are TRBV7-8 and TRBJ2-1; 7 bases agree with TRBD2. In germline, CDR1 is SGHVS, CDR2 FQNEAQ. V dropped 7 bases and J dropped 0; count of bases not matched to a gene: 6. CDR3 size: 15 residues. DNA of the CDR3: TGTGCCAGCACCTCGGGGGGATACTCCTACAATGAGCAGTTCTTC. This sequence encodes CASTSGGYSYNEQFF.

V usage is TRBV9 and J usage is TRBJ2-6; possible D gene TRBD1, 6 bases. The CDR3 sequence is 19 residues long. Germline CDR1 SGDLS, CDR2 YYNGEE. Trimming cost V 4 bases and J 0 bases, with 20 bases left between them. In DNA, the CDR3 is TGTGCCAGCAGCCCTACCCCCGGGACACATAGCTCTGGGGCCAACGTCCTGACTTTC. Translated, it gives CASSPTPGTHSSGANVLTF. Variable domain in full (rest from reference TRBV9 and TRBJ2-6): DSGVTQTPKHLITATGQRVTLRCSPRSGDLSVYWYQQSLDQGLQFLIQYYNGEERAKGNILERFSAQQFPDLHSELNLSSLELGDSALYFCASSPTPGTHSSGANVLTFGAGSRLTVL.

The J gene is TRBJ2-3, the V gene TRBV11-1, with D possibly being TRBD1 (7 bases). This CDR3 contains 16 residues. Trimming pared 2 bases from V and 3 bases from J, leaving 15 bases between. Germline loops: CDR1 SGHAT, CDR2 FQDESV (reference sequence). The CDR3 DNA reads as TGTGCCAGCAGCTTAATAGCAGGGGGGACTACAGATACGCAGTATTTT. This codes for CASSLIAGGTTDTQYF.

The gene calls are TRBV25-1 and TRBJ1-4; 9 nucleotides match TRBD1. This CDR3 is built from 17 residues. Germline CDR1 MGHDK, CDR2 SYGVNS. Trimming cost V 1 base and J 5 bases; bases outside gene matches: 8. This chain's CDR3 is CASSELRGGTGNEKLFF. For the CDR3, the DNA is TGTGCCAGCAGTGAATTACGGGGTGGGACAGGGAATGAAAAACTGTTTTTT.

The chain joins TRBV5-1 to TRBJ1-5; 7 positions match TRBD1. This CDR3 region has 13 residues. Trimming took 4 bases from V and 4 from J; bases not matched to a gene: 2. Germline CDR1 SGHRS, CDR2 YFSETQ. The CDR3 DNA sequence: TGCGCCAGCAGCGCGACAGGGAATCAGCCCCAGCATTTT. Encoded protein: CASSATGNQPQHF.

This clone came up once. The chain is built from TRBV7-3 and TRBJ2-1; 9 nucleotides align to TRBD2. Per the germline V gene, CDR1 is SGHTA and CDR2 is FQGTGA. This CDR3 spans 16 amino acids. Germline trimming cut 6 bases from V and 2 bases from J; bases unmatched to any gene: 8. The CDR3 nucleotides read TGTGCCAGCAGTGCTGGCGGGGGGGCAACCTACAATGAGCAGTTCTTC. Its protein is CASSAGGGATYNEQFF.

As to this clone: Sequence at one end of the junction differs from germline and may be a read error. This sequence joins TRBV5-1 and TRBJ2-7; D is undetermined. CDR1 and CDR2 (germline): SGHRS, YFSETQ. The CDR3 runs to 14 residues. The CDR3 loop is CASSLEPRPYGQYF. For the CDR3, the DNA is TGCGCCAGCAGCTTGGAGCCCAGGCCTTACGGGCAGTACTTC.